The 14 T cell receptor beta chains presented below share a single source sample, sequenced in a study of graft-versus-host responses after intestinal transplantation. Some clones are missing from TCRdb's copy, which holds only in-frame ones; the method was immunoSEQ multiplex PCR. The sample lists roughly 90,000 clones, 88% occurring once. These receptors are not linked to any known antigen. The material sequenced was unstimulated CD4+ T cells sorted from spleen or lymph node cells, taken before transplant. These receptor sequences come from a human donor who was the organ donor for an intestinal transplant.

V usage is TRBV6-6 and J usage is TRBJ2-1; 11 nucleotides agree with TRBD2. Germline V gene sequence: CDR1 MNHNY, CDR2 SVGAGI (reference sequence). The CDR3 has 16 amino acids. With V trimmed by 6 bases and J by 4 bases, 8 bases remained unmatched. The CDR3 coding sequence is TGTGCCAGCAGGACCCTGCTAGCGGGAGGTTACAATGAGCAGTTCTTC. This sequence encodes CASRTLLAGGYNEQFF.

The CDR3 sequence: CASSSGQGRSETQYF. The CDR3 coding sequence is TGTGCCAGCAGCTCAGGACAGGGGAGATCAGAGACCCAGTACTTC. The chain uses TRBV7-2 and TRBJ2-5, with 9 bases aligning to TRBD1. This CDR3 spans 15 amino acids. With V trimmed by 4 bases and J by 4 bases, 7 bases remained unmatched. Germline loops: CDR1 SGHTA, CDR2 FQGNSA.

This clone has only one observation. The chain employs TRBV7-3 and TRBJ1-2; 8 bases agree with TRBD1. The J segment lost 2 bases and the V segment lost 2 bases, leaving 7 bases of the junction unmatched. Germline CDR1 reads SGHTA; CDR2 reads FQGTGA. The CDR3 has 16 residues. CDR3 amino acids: CASSLGGQGANYGYTF. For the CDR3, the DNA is TGTGCCAGCAGCTTAGGGGGTCAGGGGGCGAACTATGGCTACACCTTC.

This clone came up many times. CDR3 protein: CASSYRGASGSYNEQFF. CDR3 sequence (DNA): TGTGCCAGCAGCTACCGTGGCGCTAGTGGCTCCTACAATGAGCAGTTCTTC. The V gene is TRBV7-6, the J gene TRBJ2-1; no firm D call. CDR1 SGHVS and CDR2 FNYEAQ come from the germline V gene. The CDR3 is 17 amino acids. The ends were cut back, 4 bases at V and 0 bases at J, with 16 bases in the middle.

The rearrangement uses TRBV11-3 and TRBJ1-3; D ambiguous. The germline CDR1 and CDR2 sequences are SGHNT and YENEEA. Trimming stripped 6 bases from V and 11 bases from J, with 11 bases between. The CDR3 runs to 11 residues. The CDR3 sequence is CASSESVSIYF. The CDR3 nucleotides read TGTGCCAGCAGTGAGAGTGTCTCCATATATTTT.

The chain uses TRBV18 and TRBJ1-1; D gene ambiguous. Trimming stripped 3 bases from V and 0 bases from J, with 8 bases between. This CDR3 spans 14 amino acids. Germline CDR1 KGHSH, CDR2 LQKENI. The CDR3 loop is CASSPTDLNTEAFF. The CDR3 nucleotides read TGTGCCAGCTCACCTACAGATCTGAACACTGAAGCTTTCTTT. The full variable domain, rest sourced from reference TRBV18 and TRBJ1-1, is NAGVMQNPRHLVRRRGQEARLRCSPMKGHSHVYWYRQLPEEGLKFMVYLQKENIIDESGMPKERFSAEFPKEGPSILRIQQVVRGDSAAYFCASSPTDLNTEAFFGQGTRLTVV.

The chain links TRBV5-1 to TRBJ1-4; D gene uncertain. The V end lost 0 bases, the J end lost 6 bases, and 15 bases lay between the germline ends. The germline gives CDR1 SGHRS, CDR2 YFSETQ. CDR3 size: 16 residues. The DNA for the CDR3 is TGCGCCAGCAGCTTGGGTTTTAGTCCGGCGGATGAAAAACTGTTTTTT. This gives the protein CASSLGFSPADEKLFF.

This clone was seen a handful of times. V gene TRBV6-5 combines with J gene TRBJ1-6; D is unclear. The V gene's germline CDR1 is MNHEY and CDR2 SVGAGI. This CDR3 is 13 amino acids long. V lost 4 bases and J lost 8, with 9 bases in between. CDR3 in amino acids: CASSSRYHSPLHF. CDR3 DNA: TGTGCCAGCAGTTCCAGATACCATTCACCCCTCCACTTT.

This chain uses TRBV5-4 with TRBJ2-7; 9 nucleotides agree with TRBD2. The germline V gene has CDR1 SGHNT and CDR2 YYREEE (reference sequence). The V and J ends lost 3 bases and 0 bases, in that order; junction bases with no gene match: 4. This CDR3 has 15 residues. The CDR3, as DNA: TGTGCCAGCAGCTATATAGCGGGAGACTCCTACGAGCAGTACTTC. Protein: CASSYIAGDSYEQYF.

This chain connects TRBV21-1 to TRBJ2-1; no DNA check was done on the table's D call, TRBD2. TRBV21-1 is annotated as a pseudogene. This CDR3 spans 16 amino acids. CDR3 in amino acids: CASSKGRVRSYNEQFF. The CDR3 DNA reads TGTGCCAGCAGCAAAGGACGGGTACGCTCCTACAATGAGCAGTTCTTC.

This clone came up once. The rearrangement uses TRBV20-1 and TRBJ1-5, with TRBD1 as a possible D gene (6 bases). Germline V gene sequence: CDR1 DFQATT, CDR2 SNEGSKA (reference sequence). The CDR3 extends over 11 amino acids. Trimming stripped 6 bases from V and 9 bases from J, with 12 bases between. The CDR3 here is CSAYRVGPQHF. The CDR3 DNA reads TGCAGTGCCTACAGGGTTGGGCCCCAGCATTTT.

CDR3 in DNA: TGTGCCAGCAGCAGAGTCCAAGCGATAGAAGCTTTCTTT. Its translation: CASSRVQAIEAFF. The chain recombines TRBV11-2 with TRBJ1-1; no reliable D call. Per germline, CDR1 SGHAT and CDR2 FQNNGV. The CDR3 runs 13 residues. V lost 5 bases and J 8 bases, leaving 15 bases between the germline ends. The full variable domain, its missing parts supplied by reference TRBV11-2 and TRBJ1-1, is EAGVAQSPRYKIIEKRQSVAFWCNPISGHATLYWYQQILGQGPKLLIQFQNNGVVDDSQLPKDRFSAERLKGVDSTLKIQPAKLEDSAVYLCASSRVQAIEAFFGQGTRLTVV.

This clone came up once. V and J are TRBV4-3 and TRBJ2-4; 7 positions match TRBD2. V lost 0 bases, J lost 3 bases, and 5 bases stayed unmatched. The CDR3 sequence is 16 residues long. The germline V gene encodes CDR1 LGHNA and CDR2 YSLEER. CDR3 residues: CASSQEAREGKNIQYF. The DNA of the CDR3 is TGCGCCAGCAGCCAAGAGGCCAGGGAGGGCAAAAACATTCAGTACTTC.

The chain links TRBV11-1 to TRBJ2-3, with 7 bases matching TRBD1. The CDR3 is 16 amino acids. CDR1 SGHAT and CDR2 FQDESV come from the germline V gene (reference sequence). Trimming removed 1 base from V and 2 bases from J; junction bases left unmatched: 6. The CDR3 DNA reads TGTGCCAGCAGCTTAGGGGACAGCCTCTTCACAGATACGCAGTATTTT. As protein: CASSLGDSLFTDTQYF. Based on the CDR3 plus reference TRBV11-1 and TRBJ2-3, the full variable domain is EAEVAQSPRYKITEKSQAVAFWCDPISGHATLYWYRQILGQGPELLVQFQDESVVDDSQLPKDRFSAERLKGVDSTLKIQPAELGDSAMYLCASSLGDSLFTDTQYFGPGTRLTVL.